The rows below give T cell receptor beta chains drawn from one sample of a study of sequential checkpoint blockade in melanoma. Clones were read by immunoSEQ multiplex PCR, and TCRdb kept only the in-frame ones, dropping some. Among roughly 8,400 clones listed, more than 55% were seen once. The specimen was CD8+ T cells sorted from blood (inferred from file names), collected from a patient given nivolumab and ipilimumab in sequence. All receptors derive from a human patient with melanoma. Some clones in this sample may be carry-over from other donors' samples. The CDR3 runs from the conserved cysteine through the conserved F or W. The D gene is left open where the match is weak. Some rows have no size entry. The others give once, few or many, or a class for an expanded clone.

V: TRBV9; J: TRBJ2-7; size: once; D: TRBD1; CDR3: CASSVWGQGADEQYF; DNA: TGTGCCAGCAGCGTCTGGGGACAGGGGGCTGACGAGCAGTACTTC
V: TRBV27; J: TRBJ2-7; size: NA; D: NA; CDR3: CASSFAGASYEQYF; DNA: TGTGCCAGCAGTTTCGCAGGGGCCTCCTACGAGCAGTACTTC
V: TRBV6-5; J: TRBJ1-1; size: NA; D: NA; CDR3: CASSPNRQVAEAFF; DNA: TGTGCCAGCAGCCCCAATAGACAGGTTGCTGAAGCTTTCTTT
V: TRBV4-1; J: TRBJ2-7; size: NA; D: NA; CDR3: CASSQVQDYEQYF; DNA: TGCGCCAGCAGCCAAGTCCAGGACTACGAGCAGTACTTC
V: TRBV7-8; J: TRBJ1-1; size: few; D: NA; CDR3: CASSSGLSLEAFF; DNA: TGTGCCAGCAGCTCCGGACTGAGTCTCGAAGCTTTCTTT
V: TRBV4-3; J: TRBJ2-7; size: NA; D: TRBD1; CDR3: CASSQGTGPTYEQYF; DNA: TGCGCCAGCAGCCAAGGGACAGGGCCCACCTACGAGCAGTACTTC
V: TRBV7-2; J: TRBJ2-7; size: NA; D: TRBD1; CDR3: CASSPDRGEQYF; DNA: TGTGCCAGCAGCCCTGACAGGGGCGAGCAGTACTTC
V: TRBV27; J: TRBJ1-1; size: NA; D: NA; CDR3: CASSLSALNTEAFF; DNA: TGTGCCAGCAGTTTATCGGCACTGAACACTGAAGCTTTCTTT
V: TRBV7-8; J: TRBJ1-1; size: few; D: TRBD1; CDR3: CASSTHEYRGLGTEAFF; DNA: TGTGCCAGCAGCACCCATGAGTACAGGGGTTTGGGCACTGAAGCTTTCTTT
V: TRBV21-1; J: TRBJ2-7; size: NA; D: NA; CDR3: CASSFRDWGDYEQYF; DNA: TGTGCCAGCAGCTTTCGGGACTGGGGGGACTACGAGCAGTACTTC
V: TRBV19; J: TRBJ1-4; size: NA; D: NA; CDR3: CASSPYVGATEKLFF; DNA: TGTGCCAGTAGTCCCTACGTGGGGGCAACTGAAAAACTGTTTTTT
V: TRBV7-6; J: TRBJ2-7; size: NA; D: TRBD2; CDR3: CASSYRREGSEQYF; DNA: TGTGCCAGCAGCTACAGACGGGAGGGTTCCGAGCAGTACTTC
V: TRBV19; J: TRBJ2-7; size: NA; D: NA; CDR3: CASREQGMHEQYF; DNA: TGTGCCAGTAGAGAGCAGGGAATGCACGAGCAGTACTTC
V: TRBV4-2; J: TRBJ2-7; size: NA; D: TRBD2; CDR3: CASSQAGSGGAGNF; DNA: TGTGCCAGCAGCCAAGCTGGTAGCGGGGGGGCCGGGAACTTC
V: TRBV9; J: TRBJ1-4; size: NA; D: TRBD1; CDR3: CASSVAGGAGEKLFF; DNA: TGTGCCAGCAGCGTAGCAGGGGGCGCCGGTGAAAAACTGTTTTTT
V: TRBV5-1; J: TRBJ1-5; size: medium-sized; D: NA; CDR3: CASSMTGNQPQHF; DNA: TGCGCCAGCAGCATGACGGGGAATCAGCCCCAGCATTTT
V: TRBV19; J: TRBJ1-5; size: few; D: NA; CDR3: CASRQGNQPQHF; DNA: TGTGCCAGTCGGCAGGGTAATCAGCCCCAGCATTTT
V: TRBV6-5; J: TRBJ1-1; size: NA; D: NA; CDR3: CASSQRRVVTEAFF; DNA: TGTGCCAGCAGCCAACGGAGGGTAGTCACTGAAGCTTTCTTT
V: TRBV6-5; J: TRBJ1-4; size: NA; D: TRBD1; CDR3: CASSRDRGRYEKLFF; DNA: TGTGCCAGCAGCCGGGACAGGGGGCGGTATGAAAAACTGTTTTTT
V: TRBV7-9; J: TRBJ2-1; size: NA; D: TRBD2; CDR3: CASSSTSGGFYSYNEQFF; DNA: TGTGCCAGCAGCTCGACTAGCGGGGGGTTCTACTCCTACAATGAGCAGTTCTTC
V: TRBV7-2; J: TRBJ1-1; size: few; D: TRBD1; CDR3: CASSTHEYRGLGTEAFF; DNA: TGTGCCAGCAGCACCCATGAGTACAGGGGTTTGGGCACTGAAGCTTTCTTT
V: TRBV5-6; J: TRBJ2-7; size: NA; D: NA; CDR3: CASSPSGHEQYF; DNA: TGTGCCAGCAGCCCGTCAGGGCACGAGCAGTACTTC
V: TRBV27; J: TRBJ1-2; size: NA; D: NA; CDR3: CASSSALRTGKINYGYTF; DNA: TGTGCCAGCAGTTCCGCTCTCCGAACAGGGAAGATTAACTATGGCTACACCTTC
V: TRBV6-6; J: TRBJ2-7; size: NA; D: TRBD1; CDR3: CASSYSLQGPHEQYF; DNA: TGTGCCAGCAGTTATTCTTTACAGGGGCCCCACGAGCAGTACTTC
V: TRBV9; J: TRBJ1-1; size: NA; D: NA; CDR3: CASSVLGVRLSTDEAFF; DNA: TGTGCCAGCAGCGTACTCGGGGTTCGTTTATCAACTGATGAAGCTTTCTTT
V: TRBV2; J: TRBJ1-1; size: few; D: NA; CDR3: CASSPLQRQVEAFF; DNA: TGTGCCAGCAGTCCCCTCCAGAGACAGGTTGAAGCTTTCTTT
V: TRBV20-1; J: TRBJ1-6; size: NA; D: NA; CDR3: CSARQGSPLHF; DNA: TGCAGTGCGAGGCAGGGTTCACCCCTCCACTTT
V: TRBV7-9; J: TRBJ2-7; size: once; D: NA; CDR3: CASSGTGLTNYEQYF; DNA: TGTGCCAGCAGCGGCACAGGGCTAACAAACTACGAGCAGTACTTC
V: TRBV11-2; J: TRBJ1-6; size: NA; D: TRBD1; CDR3: CASSDNRGLSPLHF; DNA: TGTGCCAGCAGCGATAACAGGGGGCTCTCACCCCTCCACTTT
V: TRBV28; J: TRBJ2-7; size: NA; D: NA; CDR3: CASRDSDSYEQYF; DNA: TGTGCCAGCAGGGACAGTGACTCCTACGAGCAGTACTTC
V: TRBV9; J: TRBJ2-7; size: NA; D: TRBD1; CDR3: CASSGQGAGEQYF; DNA: TGTGCCAGCAGCGGTCAGGGGGCTGGCGAGCAGTACTTC
V: TRBV27; J: TRBJ2-7; size: NA; D: NA; CDR3: CASSPSVGARYEQYF; DNA: TGTGCCAGCAGTCCCTCCGTGGGGGCAAGGTACGAGCAGTACTTC